The T cell receptor beta chain under discussion was sequenced for a study of identifying expanded T cells in peripheral blood. Only in-frame clones appear in the TCRdb table, and some are missing; sequencing was by immunoSEQ multiplex PCR. The sample has 50,000 to 65,000 clones; roughly nine tenths are singletons. The CDR3 consists of 14 residues. Trimming removed 4 bases from V and 3 bases from J, with 12 bases in between. The V gene's germline CDR1 is ENHRY and CDR2 SYGVKD. Study-wide points: Over around two and four weeks, about 15 and 19 clones changed, versus approximately 1.2 between replicates.

On this clone: Its specificity is not known.

No infections or other immune events were documented during collection. The chain is built from TRBV10-3 and TRBJ2-5, with D hard to call. This receptor was taken from a person aged 18 to 70 in good health. Source material: blood. In DNA, the CDR3 is TGTGCCATCAGTGGAGCTCCAGGAGAAGAGACCCAGTACTTC. As protein: CAISGAPGEETQYF.